The rows below give T cell receptor beta chains drawn from one sample of a study of blood T cell repertoires in COVID-19. Repertoires were generated with immunoSEQ multiplex PCR, while TCRdb's copy carries only in-frame clones and drops some. The table includes about 220,000 clones, around 80% detected once. Sequenced: peripheral blood. These receptors originate from a human donor in a cohort sampled during active COVID-19. The CDR3 runs from the conserved cysteine through the conserved F or W.

V	J	CDR3
TRBV9	TRBJ2-7	CASSVTSVSIYEQYF
TRBV28	TRBJ1-2	CASSSIRDRGGYTF
TRBV28	TRBJ1-2	CASSSTGGGGYTF
TRBV9	TRBJ2-3	CASSAGLVSSTDTQYF
TRBV18	TRBJ2-5	CASRVQGSYQETQYF
TRBV29-1	TRBJ1-2	CSDGPGGYGYTF
TRBV2	TRBJ1-5	CASSANRVNQPQHF
TRBV7-2	TRBJ2-7	CASSPPHRGINEQYF
TRBV28	TRBJ2-7	CASSLQGPTYEQYF
TRBV28	TRBJ1-5	CASRVQGTGNQPQHF
TRBV19	TRBJ1-2	CASSLNGQYGYTF
TRBV5-6	TRBJ2-1	CASSLDPGTYNEQFF
TRBV13	TRBJ2-2	CASSSVTSGNTGELFF
TRBV3-1/TRBV3-2	TRBJ2-7	CASSSGQGGTYEQYF
TRBV18	TRBJ2-1	CASSLTAPSGGIVHEQFF
TRBV24-1	TRBJ1-3	CATSDGPGSRNTIYF
TRBV28	TRBJ1-4	CASSFFLDRLGNEKLFF
TRBV4-2	TRBJ2-3	CASSGAGVSDTQYF
TRBV10-3	TRBJ2-2	CAIRASGNTGELFF
TRBV19	TRBJ1-2	CASSSDRRYGYTF
TRBV7-8	TRBJ1-1	CASSSVEAVNTEAFF
TRBV28	TRBJ1-5	CASSSGGRNQPQHF
TRBV4-1	TRBJ2-7	CASSQGPHSGTDSYEQYF
TRBV6-4	TRBJ2-2	CASSEVGQGAGGELFF
TRBV6-5	TRBJ2-7	CASIKRGSSYEQYF
TRBV10-3	TRBJ1-4	CAISGGRSNEKLFF
TRBV5-6	TRBJ1-6	CASSRQGARNSPLHF
TRBV19	TRBJ1-4	CASSLSTGREEKLFF
TRBV7-8	TRBJ2-1	CASSLSPPTSYNEQFF
TRBV7-9	TRBJ1-6	CASSVQGANSPLHF
TRBV15	TRBJ2-5	CATSRVDRKETQYF
TRBV27	TRBJ1-1	CASSFSDRDNEAFF
TRBV29-1	TRBJ2-7	CSVLDRAVYEQYF
TRBV7-9	TRBJ2-3	CASSLYMSTDTQYF
TRBV18	TRBJ1-5	CASSPRTGTNQPQHF
TRBV6-2/TRBV6-3	TRBJ1-6	CASSYSSAGNSPLHF
TRBV12-3/TRBV12-4	TRBJ1-1	CASSFGGGTEAFF
TRBV28	TRBJ1-5	CASSLGAQGGNQPQHF
TRBV6-5	TRBJ2-1	CASSSRLEQFF
TRBV3-1/TRBV3-2	TRBJ1-6	CASSQSDSYNSPLHF
TRBV20-1	TRBJ1-2	CSARPGGGYTF
TRBV24-1	TRBJ1-4	CATQGQGIMFF
TRBV6-1	TRBJ1-2	CASSEGGQASYGYTF
TRBV6-1	TRBJ2-5	CASSEAGQTQETQYF
TRBV28	TRBJ1-3	CASSFGDRGSGNTIYF
TRBV25-1	TRBJ2-2	CASSESRQDTGELFF
TRBV19	TRBJ2-3	CASSPDRARTDTQYF
TRBV28	TRBJ1-6	CASRGQGARNSPLHF
TRBV10-3	TRBJ1-6	CAISDTGPENSPLHF
TRBV6-5	TRBJ2-1	CATRVAGGPLEQFF